This TCR beta chain was recorded in a study of T-cell memory formation after mild COVID-19 (dated by TCRdb to about 2021). Some background on the complete study: TCR sequence clusters from the two donors were found to be largely donor specific. Longitudinal TCRalpha and TCRbeta repertoire sequencing tracked T-cell clones expanding and contracting after mild COVID-19 in two donors. The cohort was made up of two young adult volunteers, one female and one male, who were previously healthy.

Ficoll-Paque density gradient centrifugation was used to isolate PBMCs. Results the study describes overall, beyond this receptor: Contracting CD4+ clones were located mainly in the CM and EM memory subsets, whereas CD8+ clones were found to be enriched in EMRA. Clones that contracted from day 15 to 85 showed balanced CD4/CD8 phenotypes, whereas a second wave of clones that expanded from day 15 to 37 leaned towards CD4+. Only two mild cases were covered in the study, and larger cohorts including severe cases with pre-infection samples were considered necessary. SARS-CoV-2 specificity was not confirmed for the second-wave clones peaking on day 37. The detection of some responding clones in pre-infection memory suggests that pre-existing cross-reactive memory T cells joined the SARS-CoV-2 response.

This clonotype was detected a few times. The clone's antigen remains unknown. The germline gene is not matched at one end of the junction; a read error may be the cause. The CDR3 holds 14 amino acids from the cysteine to the phenylalanine. The kept DNA is CDR3 alone, 42 bases in frame from the first base. Sequencing used an Illumina NovaSeq 6000. Using 5'RACE with constant-segment primers, TCRalpha and TCRbeta cDNA libraries were constructed, with sample barcodes and unique molecular identifiers added in the process. RNA was extracted from every sample with Trizol reagent. The libraries were amplified in two PCR steps, and the second step added a second sample barcode and Illumina TruSeq adapters. Sequencing of libraries was performed on an Illumina NovaSeq with 2 x 150 bp paired-end reads. Per the source publication's procedure: Demultiplexing of reads and collapsing into UMI-guided consensus sequences were performed with migec v1.2.7. With mixcr v2.1.11, UMI consensuses were aligned to TRA and TRB V and J templates and assembled into clonotypes. Clonotypes were classified as expanded or contracted when called significant by both edgeR and NoisET, with noise models trained on biological replicates. edgeR calls used a false discovery rate-adjusted p below 0.01 and a log2 fold-change threshold of 1. As an exploratory analysis of dynamics, max-normalized trajectories of the 1000 most abundant clonotypes were examined with PCA combined with hierarchical clustering. Each responding clone was given a CD4 or CD8 phenotype based on the CD4+ and CD8+ repertoires, which had been sequenced separately. In-frame beta chains were kept once TCRdb had trimmed the public reads at Q25 with fastp and called clones with MiXCR. Every distinct CDR3 protein forms one entry, paired with its most common genes and DNA. TCRdb, rather than the study authors, made the V and J calls. This sample lists 470,000 or so distinct CDR3 sequences; 20% were detected once. 7.5% to 9.5% of the sample lies in the top ten.

The sequence was collected from an adult woman who had mild COVID-19 (a few samples of this study predate the infection). The sample titles of this study are shuffled in the database, so cell type and time point are left out; the donor was told from shared clones. Sequencing input: PBMCs or a T cell subset sorted from them (not recorded which). The chain uses TRBV12-3 or TRBV12-4 and TRBJ2-1, with 11 middle bases fitting TRBD2. The DNA sequence reads TGTGCCAGCAGATTAGCGGGAGGGGACAATGAGCAGTTCTTC. The resulting protein is CASRLAGGDNEQFF.